This TCR beta chain stems from a study of blood T cell repertoires in COVID-19. Across the whole study: Spain, Italy and the United States supplied samples that represented acute and convalescent COVID-19. Sample material is recorded as cDNA or gDNA derived from T cells, B-cell-depleted T cells, or PBMCs.

In the original workflow: Reference gene primers were amplified, and this amplification served to estimate nucleated cell counts. Sequencing was performed with immunoSEQ multiplex PCR; in TCRdb, only in-frame clones are kept and a portion is missing. Clone size and V and J calls were adopted from that table, with D and trimming inferred from the DNA. The data contain approximately 120,000 clones, nearly 85% of them singletons. CDR1 LGHNT and CDR2 FRNRAP come from the germline V gene. The CDR3 is made up of 14 amino acids. V shed 6 bases and J 7 bases; nucleotides not matched to a gene: 9. The sequencing sample was made of peripheral blood. This rearrangement joins TRBV12-5 to TRBJ1-2; TRBD1 agrees at 9 bases. The clonotype originates from a woman in her forties or fifties with acute or convalescent COVID-19. This CDR3 is CASGPGTGRFGYTF. The CDR3 DNA is TGTGCTAGTGGACCCGGGACAGGGAGATTTGGCTACACCTTC.